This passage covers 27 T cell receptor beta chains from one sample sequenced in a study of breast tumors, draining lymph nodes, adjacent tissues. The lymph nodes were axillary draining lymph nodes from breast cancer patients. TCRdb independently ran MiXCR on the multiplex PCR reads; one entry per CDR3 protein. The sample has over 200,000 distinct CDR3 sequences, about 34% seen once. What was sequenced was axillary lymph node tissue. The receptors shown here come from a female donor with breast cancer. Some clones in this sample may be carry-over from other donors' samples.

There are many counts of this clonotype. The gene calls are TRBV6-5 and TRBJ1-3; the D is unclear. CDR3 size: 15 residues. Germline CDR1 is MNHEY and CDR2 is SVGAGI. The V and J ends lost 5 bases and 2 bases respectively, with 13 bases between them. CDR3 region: CASSPNRGPGNTIYF. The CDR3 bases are TGTGCCAGCAGTCCCAACCGCGGCCCTGGAAACACCATATATTTT.

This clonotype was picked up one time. The CDR3 spells CASSQTGQRNNEQFF. The CDR3 coding sequence is TGCGCCAGCAGCCAGACGGGCCAGAGAAACAATGAGCAGTTCTTC. V gene TRBV4-1 combines with J gene TRBJ2-1; D gene ambiguous. CDR3 length: 15 residues. Germline V gene data show CDR1 as MGHRA and CDR2 as YSYEKL. The V end was cut by 3 bases, the J end by 5 bases, with 14 bases between.

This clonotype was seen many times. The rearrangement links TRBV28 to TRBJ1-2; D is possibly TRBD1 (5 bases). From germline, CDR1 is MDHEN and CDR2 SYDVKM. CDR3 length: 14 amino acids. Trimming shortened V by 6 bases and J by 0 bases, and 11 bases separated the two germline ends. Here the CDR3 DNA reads TGTGCCAGCAGCCCTTGGGGGACTAACTATGGCTACACCTTC. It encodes CASSPWGTNYGYTF.

CDR3 coding DNA: TGTGCCACCAGTGGCGGGTCTTACAATGAGCAGTTCTTC. Its protein product is CATSGGSYNEQFF. The chain links TRBV24-1 to TRBJ2-1, with a weak D call TRBD2 (5 bases). The V end was cut by 5 bases, the J end by 4 bases, with 8 bases between. The V gene's germline CDR1 is KGHDR and CDR2 SFDVKD. The CDR3 covers 13 residues.

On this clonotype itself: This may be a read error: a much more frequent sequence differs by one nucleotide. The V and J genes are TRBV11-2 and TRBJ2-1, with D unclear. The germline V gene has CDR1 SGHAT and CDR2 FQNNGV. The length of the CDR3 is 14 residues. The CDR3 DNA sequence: TGTGCCAGCAGCTTAGATGACTCCTCCAATGAGCAGTTCTTC. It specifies CASSLDDSSNEQFF.

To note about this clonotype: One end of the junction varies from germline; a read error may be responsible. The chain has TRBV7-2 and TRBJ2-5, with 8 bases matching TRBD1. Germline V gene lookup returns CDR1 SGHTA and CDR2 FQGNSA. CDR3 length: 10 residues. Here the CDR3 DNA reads TGTGCCAGCAGCGCGAGACAGGGGCGCTTC. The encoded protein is CASSARQGRF.

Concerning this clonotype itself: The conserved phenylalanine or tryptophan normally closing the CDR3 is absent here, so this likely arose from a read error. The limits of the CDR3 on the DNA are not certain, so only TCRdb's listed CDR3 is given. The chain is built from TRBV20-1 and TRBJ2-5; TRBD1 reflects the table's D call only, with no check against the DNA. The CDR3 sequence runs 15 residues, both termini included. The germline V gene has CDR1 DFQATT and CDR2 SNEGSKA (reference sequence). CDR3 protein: CSARGDRGLGSEAFL.

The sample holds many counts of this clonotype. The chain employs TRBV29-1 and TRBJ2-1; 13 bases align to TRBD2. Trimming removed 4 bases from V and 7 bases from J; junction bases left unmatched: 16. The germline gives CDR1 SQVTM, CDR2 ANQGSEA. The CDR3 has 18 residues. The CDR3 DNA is TGCAGCGTTGCCCGGGGACTAGCGGGATTGTCGTTGTCGAATGAGCAGTTCTTC. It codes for CSVARGLAGLSLSNEQFF.

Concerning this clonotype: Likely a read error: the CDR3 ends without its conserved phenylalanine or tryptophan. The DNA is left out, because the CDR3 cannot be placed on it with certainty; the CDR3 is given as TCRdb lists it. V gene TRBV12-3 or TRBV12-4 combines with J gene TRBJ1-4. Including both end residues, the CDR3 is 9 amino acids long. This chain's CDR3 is CASSFEGTS.

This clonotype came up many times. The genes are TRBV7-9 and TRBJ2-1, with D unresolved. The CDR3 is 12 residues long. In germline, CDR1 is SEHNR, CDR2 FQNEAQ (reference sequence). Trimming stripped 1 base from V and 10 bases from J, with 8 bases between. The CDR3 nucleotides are TGTGCCAGCAGCTTAGTGTCCCAAGAGCAGTTCTTC. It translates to CASSLVSQEQFF.

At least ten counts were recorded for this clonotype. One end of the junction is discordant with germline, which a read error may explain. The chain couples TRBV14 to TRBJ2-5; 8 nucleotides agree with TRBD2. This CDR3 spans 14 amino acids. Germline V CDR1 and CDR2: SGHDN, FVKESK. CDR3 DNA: TGTGCCAGCAGCCAAGATGTCGAGCGGGAGACCCAGTCCTTC. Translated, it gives CASSQDVERETQSF. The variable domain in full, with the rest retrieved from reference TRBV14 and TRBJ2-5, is EAGVTQFPSHSVIEKGQTVTLRCDPISGHDNLYWYRRVMGKEIKFLLHFVKESKQDESGMPNNRFLAERTGGTYSTLKVQPAELEDSGVYFCASSQDVERETQSFGPGTRLLVL.

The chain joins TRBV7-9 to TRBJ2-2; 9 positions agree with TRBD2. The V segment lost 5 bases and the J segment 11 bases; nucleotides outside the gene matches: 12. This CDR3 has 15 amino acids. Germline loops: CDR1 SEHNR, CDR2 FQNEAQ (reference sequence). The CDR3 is CASSPTSGSLGELFF. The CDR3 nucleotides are TGTGCCAGCAGCCCGACTAGCGGATCCCTGGGTGAGCTGTTTTTT.

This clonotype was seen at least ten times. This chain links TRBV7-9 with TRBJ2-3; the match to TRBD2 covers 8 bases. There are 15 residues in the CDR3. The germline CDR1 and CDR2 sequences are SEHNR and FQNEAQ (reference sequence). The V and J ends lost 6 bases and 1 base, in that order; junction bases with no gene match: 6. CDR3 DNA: TGTGCCAGCAGTTATCCGACTAGCGGCACAGATACGCAGTATTTT. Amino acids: CASSYPTSGTDTQYF.

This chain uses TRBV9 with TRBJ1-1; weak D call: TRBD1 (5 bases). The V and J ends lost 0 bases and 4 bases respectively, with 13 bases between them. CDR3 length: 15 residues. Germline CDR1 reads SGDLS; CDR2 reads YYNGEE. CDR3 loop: CASSVDPQGGTEAFF. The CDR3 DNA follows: TGTGCCAGCAGCGTAGACCCGCAGGGAGGCACTGAAGCTTTCTTT.

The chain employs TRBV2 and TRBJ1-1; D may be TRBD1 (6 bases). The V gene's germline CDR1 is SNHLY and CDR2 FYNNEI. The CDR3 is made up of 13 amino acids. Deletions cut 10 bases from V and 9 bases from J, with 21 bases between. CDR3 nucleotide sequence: TGTGCCACCTACGCCCGGAGGGGGGCGCAAGCTTTCTTT. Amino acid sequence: CATYARRGAQAFF.

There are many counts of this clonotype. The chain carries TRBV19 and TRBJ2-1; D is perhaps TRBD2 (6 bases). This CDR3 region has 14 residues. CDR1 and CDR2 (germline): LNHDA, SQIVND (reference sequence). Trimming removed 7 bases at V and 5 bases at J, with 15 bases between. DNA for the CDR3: TGTGCCAGTAAACGGGTCGGGAGCAACAATGAGCAGTTCTTC. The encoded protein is CASKRVGSNNEQFF.

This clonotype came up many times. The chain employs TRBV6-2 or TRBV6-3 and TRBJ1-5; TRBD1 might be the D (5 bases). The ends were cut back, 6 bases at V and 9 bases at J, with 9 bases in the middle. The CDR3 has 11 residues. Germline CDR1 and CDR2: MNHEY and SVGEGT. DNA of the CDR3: TGTGCCAGCAGCCAGGGCGCGCCCCAGCATTTT. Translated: CASSQGAPQHF.

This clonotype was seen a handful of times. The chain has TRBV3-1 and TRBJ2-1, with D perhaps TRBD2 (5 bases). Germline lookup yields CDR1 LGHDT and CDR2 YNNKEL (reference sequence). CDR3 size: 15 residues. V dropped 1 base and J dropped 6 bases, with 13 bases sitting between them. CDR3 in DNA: TGTGCCAGCAGCCAAGTGATCGGGATAGGCAATGAGCAGTTCTTC. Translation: CASSQVIGIGNEQFF.

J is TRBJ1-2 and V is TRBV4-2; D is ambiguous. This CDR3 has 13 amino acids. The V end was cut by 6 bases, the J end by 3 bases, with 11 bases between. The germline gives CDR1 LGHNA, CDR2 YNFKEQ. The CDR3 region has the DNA TGTGCCAGCAGTGGAGGGCAGGACTATGGCTACACCTTC. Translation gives CASSGGQDYGYTF.

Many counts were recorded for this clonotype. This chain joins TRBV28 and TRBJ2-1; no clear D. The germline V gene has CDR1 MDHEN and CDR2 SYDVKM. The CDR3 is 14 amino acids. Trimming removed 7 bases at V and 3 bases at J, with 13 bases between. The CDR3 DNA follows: TGTGCCAGCAAACCCTTGGGCGGCTACAATGAGCAGTTCTTC. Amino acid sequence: CASKPLGGYNEQFF.

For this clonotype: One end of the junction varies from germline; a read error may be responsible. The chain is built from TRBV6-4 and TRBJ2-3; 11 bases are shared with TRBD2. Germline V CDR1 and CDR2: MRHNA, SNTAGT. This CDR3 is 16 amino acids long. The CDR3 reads CASSQVAGGPIDTRYF. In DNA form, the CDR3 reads TGTGCCAGCAGTCAAGTAGCGGGAGGGCCTATAGATACGCGGTATTTT.

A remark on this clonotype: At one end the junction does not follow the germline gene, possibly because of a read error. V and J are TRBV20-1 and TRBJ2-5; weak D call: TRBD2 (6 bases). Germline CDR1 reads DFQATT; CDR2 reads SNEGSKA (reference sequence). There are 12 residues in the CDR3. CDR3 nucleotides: TGCAGTGCTGCAGCGACACGGGAGACCCCGTACTTC. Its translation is CSAAATRETPYF.

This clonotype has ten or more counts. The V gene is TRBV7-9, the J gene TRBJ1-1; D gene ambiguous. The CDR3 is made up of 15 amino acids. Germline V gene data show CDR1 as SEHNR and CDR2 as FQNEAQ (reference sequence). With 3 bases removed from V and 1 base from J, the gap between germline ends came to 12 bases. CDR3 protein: CASSFEGRRNTEAFF. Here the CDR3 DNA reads TGTGCCAGCAGCTTCGAAGGGCGGAGGAACACTGAAGCTTTCTTT.

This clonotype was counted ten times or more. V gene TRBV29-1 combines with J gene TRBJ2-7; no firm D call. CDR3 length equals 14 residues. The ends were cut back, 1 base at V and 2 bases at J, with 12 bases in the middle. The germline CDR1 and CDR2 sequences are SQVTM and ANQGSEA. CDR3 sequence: CSVEGQAFAYEQYF. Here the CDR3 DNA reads TGCAGCGTTGAAGGGCAGGCCTTCGCCTACGAGCAGTACTTC.

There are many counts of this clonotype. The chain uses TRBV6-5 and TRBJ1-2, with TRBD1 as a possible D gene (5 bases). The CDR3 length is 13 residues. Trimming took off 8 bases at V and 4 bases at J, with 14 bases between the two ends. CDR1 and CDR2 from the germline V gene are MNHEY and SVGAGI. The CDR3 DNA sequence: TGTGCCAGCGCCTCGGGGCTGGGCTATGGCTACACCTTC. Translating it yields CASASGLGYGYTF.

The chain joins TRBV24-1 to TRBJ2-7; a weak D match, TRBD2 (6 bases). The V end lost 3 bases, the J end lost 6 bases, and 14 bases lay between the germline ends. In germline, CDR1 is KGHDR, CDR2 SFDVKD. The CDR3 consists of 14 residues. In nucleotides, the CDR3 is TGTGCCACCAGTGATGCGGGACGCCGTTTCGAGCAGTACTTC. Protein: CATSDAGRRFEQYF.

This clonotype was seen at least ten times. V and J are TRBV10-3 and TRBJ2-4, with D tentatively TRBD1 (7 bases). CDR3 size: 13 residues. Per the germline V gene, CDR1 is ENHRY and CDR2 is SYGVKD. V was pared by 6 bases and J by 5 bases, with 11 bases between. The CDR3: CAIRRDSENIQYF. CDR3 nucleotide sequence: TGTGCCATCAGGCGGGACAGTGAAAACATTCAGTACTTC.